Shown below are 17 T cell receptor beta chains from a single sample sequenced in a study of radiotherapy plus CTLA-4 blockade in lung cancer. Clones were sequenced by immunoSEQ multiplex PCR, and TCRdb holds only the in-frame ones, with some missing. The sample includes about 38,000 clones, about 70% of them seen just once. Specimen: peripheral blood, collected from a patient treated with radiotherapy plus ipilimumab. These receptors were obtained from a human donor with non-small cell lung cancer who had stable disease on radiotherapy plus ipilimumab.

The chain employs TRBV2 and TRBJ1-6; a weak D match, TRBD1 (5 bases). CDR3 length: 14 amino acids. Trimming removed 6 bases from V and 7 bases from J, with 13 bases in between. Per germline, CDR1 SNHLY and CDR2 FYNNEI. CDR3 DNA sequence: TGTGCCAGCAGCCCAGGTTGGGGCAATTCACCCCTCCACTTT. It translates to CASSPGWGNSPLHF.

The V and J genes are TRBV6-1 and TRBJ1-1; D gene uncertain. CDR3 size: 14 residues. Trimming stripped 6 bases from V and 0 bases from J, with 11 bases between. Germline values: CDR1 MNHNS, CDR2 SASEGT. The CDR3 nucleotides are TGTGCCAGCAGAAGAGAAATCATGAACACTGAAGCTTTCTTT. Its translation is CASRREIMNTEAFF.

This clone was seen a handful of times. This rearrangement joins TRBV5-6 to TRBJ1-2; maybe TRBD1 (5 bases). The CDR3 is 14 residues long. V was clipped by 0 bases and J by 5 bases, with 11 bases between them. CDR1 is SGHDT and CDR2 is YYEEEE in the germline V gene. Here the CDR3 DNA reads TGTGCCAGCAGCTTGGGGGGGACGGTTTATGGCTACACCTTC. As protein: CASSLGGTVYGYTF.

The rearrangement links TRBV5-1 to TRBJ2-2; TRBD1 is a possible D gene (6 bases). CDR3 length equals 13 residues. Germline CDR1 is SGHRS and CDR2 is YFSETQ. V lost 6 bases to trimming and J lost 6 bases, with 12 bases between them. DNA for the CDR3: TGCGCCAGCACGATCGAGGGGGCCGGGGAGCTGTTTTTT. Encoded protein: CASTIEGAGELFF.

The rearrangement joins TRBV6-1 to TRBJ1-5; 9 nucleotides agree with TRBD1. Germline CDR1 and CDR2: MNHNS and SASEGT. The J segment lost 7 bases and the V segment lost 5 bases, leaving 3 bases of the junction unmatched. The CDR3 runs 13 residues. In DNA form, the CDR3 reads TGTGCCAGCAGTAATACAGGGGGCCAGCCCCAGCATTTT. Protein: CASSNTGGQPQHF.

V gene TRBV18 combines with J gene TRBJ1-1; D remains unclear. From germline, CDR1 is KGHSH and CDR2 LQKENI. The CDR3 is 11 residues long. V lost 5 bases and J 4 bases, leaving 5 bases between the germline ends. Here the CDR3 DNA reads TGTGCCAGCTCAGCAACCACTGAAGCTTTCTTT. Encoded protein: CASSATTEAFF.

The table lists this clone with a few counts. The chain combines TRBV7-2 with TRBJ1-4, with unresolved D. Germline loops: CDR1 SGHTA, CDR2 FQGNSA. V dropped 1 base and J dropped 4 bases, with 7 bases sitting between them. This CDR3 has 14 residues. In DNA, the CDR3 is TGTGCCAGCAGCTTAGGTGGGCTTAATGAAAAACTGTTTTTT. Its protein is CASSLGGLNEKLFF.

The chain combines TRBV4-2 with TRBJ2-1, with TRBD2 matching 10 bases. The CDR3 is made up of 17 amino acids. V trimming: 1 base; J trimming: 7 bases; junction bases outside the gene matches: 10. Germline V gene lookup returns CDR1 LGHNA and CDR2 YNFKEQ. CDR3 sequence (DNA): TGTGCCAGCAGCCAAGGATGGAGCGGGGGGGCTGGGAATGAGCAGTTCTTC. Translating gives CASSQGWSGGAGNEQFF.

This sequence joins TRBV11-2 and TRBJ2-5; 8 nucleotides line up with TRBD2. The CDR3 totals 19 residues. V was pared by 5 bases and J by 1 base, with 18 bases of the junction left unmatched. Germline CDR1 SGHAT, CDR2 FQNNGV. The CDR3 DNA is TGTGCCAGCAGCGTCCTTCCCCCCACGAGCGGGGGACCCCAAGAGACCCAGTACTTC. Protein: CASSVLPPTSGGPQETQYF.

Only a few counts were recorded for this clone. This CDR3 reads CASSPEQGVSEAFF. The CDR3 nucleotides are TGTGCCAGCTCACCGGAACAGGGGGTCTCTGAAGCTTTCTTT. The gene calls are TRBV18 and TRBJ1-1; the match to TRBD1 covers 8 bases. J was trimmed by 6 bases and V by 3 bases; bases with no gene match: 6. Per germline, CDR1 KGHSH and CDR2 LQKENI. This CDR3 comprises 14 residues.

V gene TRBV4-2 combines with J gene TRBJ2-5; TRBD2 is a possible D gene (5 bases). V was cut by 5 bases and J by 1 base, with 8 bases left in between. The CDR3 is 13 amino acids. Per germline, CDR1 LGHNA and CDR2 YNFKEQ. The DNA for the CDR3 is TGTGCCAGCAGCGACGGGATCCAAGAGACCCAGTACTTC. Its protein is CASSDGIQETQYF.

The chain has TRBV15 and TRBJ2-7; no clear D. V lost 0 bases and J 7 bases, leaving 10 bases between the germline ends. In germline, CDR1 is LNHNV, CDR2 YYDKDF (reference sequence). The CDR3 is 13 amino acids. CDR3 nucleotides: TGTGCCACCAGCAGAGATTTGAGCTATGAGCAGTACTTC. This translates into CATSRDLSYEQYF. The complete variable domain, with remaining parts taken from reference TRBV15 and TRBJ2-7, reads DAMVIQNPRYQVTQFGKPVTLSCSQTLNHNVMYWYQQKSSQAPKLLFHYYDKDFNNEADTPDNFQSRRPNTSFCFLDIRSPGLGDTAMYLCATSRDLSYEQYFGPGTRLTVT.

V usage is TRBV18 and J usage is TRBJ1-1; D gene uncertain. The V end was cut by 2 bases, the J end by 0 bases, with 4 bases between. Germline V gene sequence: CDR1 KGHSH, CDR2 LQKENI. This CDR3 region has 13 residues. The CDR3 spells CASSPSMNTEAFF. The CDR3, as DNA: TGTGCCAGCTCACCAAGTATGAACACTGAAGCTTTCTTT.

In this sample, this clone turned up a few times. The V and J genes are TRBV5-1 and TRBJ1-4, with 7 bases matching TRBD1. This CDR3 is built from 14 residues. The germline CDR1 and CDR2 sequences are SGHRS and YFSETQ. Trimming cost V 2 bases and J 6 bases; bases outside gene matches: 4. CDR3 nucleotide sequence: TGCGCCAGCAGCTTACAGGGGAGGGATGAAAAACTGTTTTTT. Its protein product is CASSLQGRDEKLFF.

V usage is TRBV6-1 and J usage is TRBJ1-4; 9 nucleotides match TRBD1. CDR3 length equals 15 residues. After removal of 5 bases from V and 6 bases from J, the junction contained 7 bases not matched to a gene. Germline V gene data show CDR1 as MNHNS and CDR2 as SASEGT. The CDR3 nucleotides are TGTGCCAGCAGTAGAGGACAGGGGCGAGATGAAAAACTGTTTTTT. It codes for CASSRGQGRDEKLFF.

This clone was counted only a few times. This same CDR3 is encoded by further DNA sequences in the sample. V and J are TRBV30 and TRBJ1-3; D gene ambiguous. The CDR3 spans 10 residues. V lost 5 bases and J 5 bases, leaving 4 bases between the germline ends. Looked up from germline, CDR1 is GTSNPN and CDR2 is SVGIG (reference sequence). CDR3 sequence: CAWSRNTIYF. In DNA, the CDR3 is TGTGCCTGGTCCCGAAACACCATATATTTT.

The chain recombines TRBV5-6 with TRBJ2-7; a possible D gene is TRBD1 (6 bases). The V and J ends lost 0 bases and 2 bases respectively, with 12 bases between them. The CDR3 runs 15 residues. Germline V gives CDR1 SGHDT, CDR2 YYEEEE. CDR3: CASSLGRTAAYEQYV. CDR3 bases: TGTGCCAGCAGCTTGGGTCGGACAGCCGCCTACGAGCAGTACGTC.